What follows are 25 T cell receptor beta chains derived from one specimen sequenced in a study of cytomegalovirus exposure and HLA in healthy donors. PCR primers comprised 60 Vbeta and 13 Jbeta primers. Produced via immunoSEQ multiplex PCR; TCRdb's table is partial and in-frame only. The repertoire has over 120,000 clones, 78% of them found once; the top ten carry roughly 2.9%. Sequencing was carried out using PBMCs. These receptors were taken from a female donor in good health and CMV-seronegative.

The chain employs TRBV28 and TRBJ1-2; no clear D gene. Germline CDR1 is MDHEN and CDR2 is SYDVKM. The CDR3 loop spans 12 amino acids. The ends were cut back, 8 bases at V and 3 bases at J, with 10 bases in the middle. CDR3 sequence (DNA): TGTGCCAGCTCATCGGGAGACTATGGCTACACCTTC. Its translation is CASSSGDYGYTF.

The chain is built from TRBV5-1 and TRBJ2-3; TRBD2 matches 10 bases. The length of the CDR3 is 15 residues. Trimming took 7 bases from V and 2 from J; bases not matched to a gene: 7. The germline V gene encodes CDR1 SGHRS and CDR2 YFSETQ. CDR3 coding DNA: TGCGCCAGCGGATCTAGCGGGGGCGACACAGATACGCAGTATTTT. Its translation is CASGSSGGDTDTQYF.

The chain joins TRBV7-9 to TRBJ2-7; D is perhaps TRBD2 (5 bases). Germline CDR1 SEHNR, CDR2 FQNEAQ (reference sequence). Trimming pared 1 base from V and 5 bases from J, leaving 6 bases between. There are 12 residues in the CDR3. For the CDR3, the DNA is TGTGCCAGCAGCTTAGTCGGGGACGAGCAGTACTTC. Translating it yields CASSLVGDEQYF. The variable domain in full, with the rest retrieved from reference TRBV7-9 and TRBJ2-7, is DTGVSQNPRHKITKRGQNVTFRCDPISEHNRLYWYRQTLGQGPEFLTYFQNEAQLEKSRLLSDRFSAERPKGSFSTLEIQRTEQGDSAMYLCASSLVGDEQYFGPGTRLTVT.

The rearrangement uses TRBV7-6 and TRBJ2-2; D is perhaps TRBD1 (6 bases). With 5 bases removed from V and 5 bases from J, the gap between germline ends came to 18 bases. The CDR3 length is 16 residues. Germline CDR1 reads SGHVS; CDR2 reads FNYEAQ. The CDR3 loop is CASSRLRGPSTGELFF. CDR3 DNA sequence: TGTGCCAGCAGCAGACTCAGGGGCCCCTCTACCGGGGAGCTGTTTTTT.

This clone was observed a few times. V is TRBV27 and J is TRBJ2-7; no clear D. Trimming left V 6 bases short and J 4 bases short, with 16 bases between. Germline lookup yields CDR1 MNHEY and CDR2 SMNVEV (reference sequence). The CDR3 totals 14 residues. The CDR3 spells CASRLGPTHYEQYF. The CDR3, as DNA: TGTGCCAGCAGATTAGGCCCGACTCATTACGAGCAGTACTTC.

The chain joins TRBV6-6 to TRBJ2-7, with 8 bases identical to TRBD1. Per the germline V gene, CDR1 is MNHNY and CDR2 is SVGAGI (reference sequence). The CDR3 covers 14 residues. V was clipped by 2 bases and J by 9 bases; unmatched bases: 9. The CDR3 DNA follows: TGTGCCAGCAGTTACCCCGGACAGGGAGAGGGGCAGTACTTC. Its translation is CASSYPGQGEGQYF.

The J gene is TRBJ2-1, the V gene TRBV6-1, with 8 bases matching TRBD2. V shed 8 bases, J shed 6 bases, and the junction held 3 bases outside the gene matches. This CDR3 is built from 12 residues. Germline V CDR1 and CDR2: MNHNS, SASEGT. CDR3 nucleotide sequence: TGTGCCAGCCACCGGGGGGGCAATGAGCAGTTCTTC. It yields the protein CASHRGGNEQFF.

This rearrangement joins TRBV15 to TRBJ2-1, with TRBD1 matching 7 bases. CDR1 LNHNV and CDR2 YYDKDF come from the germline V gene (reference sequence). V was pared by 5 bases and J by 0 bases, with 4 bases of the junction left unmatched. This CDR3 has 15 residues. CDR3 in amino acids: CATSGRTGSYNEQFF. CDR3 DNA: TGTGCCACCAGCGGCCGGACAGGCTCCTACAATGAGCAGTTCTTC.

CDR3 amino acids: CASSSTMLQGATGPQHF. For the CDR3, the DNA is TGTGCCAGCAGCTCCACCATGCTACAGGGGGCGACGGGCCCCCAGCATTTT. V gene TRBV7-2 combines with J gene TRBJ1-5, with TRBD1 matching over 9 bases. The ends lost 4 bases at V and 10 bases at J; junction bases unmatched: 17. Germline CDR1 SGHTA, CDR2 FQGNSA. This CDR3 contains 17 residues.

V gene TRBV7-9 combines with J gene TRBJ2-7; 7 nucleotides agree with TRBD1. The germline CDR1 and CDR2 sequences are SEHNR and FQNEAQ (reference sequence). CDR3 length equals 14 residues. V trimming: 5 bases; J trimming: 6 bases; junction bases outside the gene matches: 10. Here the CDR3 reads CASSRPGTASEQYF. Written as DNA, the CDR3 is TGTGCCAGCAGCCGGCCCGGGACAGCCTCCGAGCAGTACTTC.

This clone was counted between two and nine times. The chain uses TRBV6-5 and TRBJ2-1; 11 bases are a match to TRBD2. The V gene end was trimmed by 0 bases and the J gene end by 9 bases; junction bases not matched to a gene: 7. Germline CDR1 is MNHEY and CDR2 is SVGAGI. The CDR3 consists of 16 residues. In DNA form, the CDR3 reads TGTGCCAGCAGTTACTCAACTAGCGGGAGTTTCGGTGAGCAGTTCTTC. Its translation: CASSYSTSGSFGEQFF.

The chain joins TRBV5-1 to TRBJ2-3; TRBD2 matches 9 bases. Germline CDR1 reads SGHRS; CDR2 reads YFSETQ. V shed 3 bases and J 1 base; nucleotides not matched to a gene: 3. The CDR3 is made up of 15 amino acids. In nucleotides, the CDR3 is TGCGCCAGCAGCTCATGGACTAGCGGCACAGATACGCAGTATTTT. This translates into CASSSWTSGTDTQYF.

This clone was counted between two and nine times. The genes are TRBV7-9 and TRBJ1-1; possibly TRBD1 for D (6 bases). Germline CDR1 reads SEHNR; CDR2 reads FQNEAQ (reference sequence). The CDR3 contains 15 residues. Between the trimmed V and J ends, which lost 4 bases and 2 bases, there was a span of 14 bases. The CDR3 region is CASSSRLGGNTEAFF. The CDR3 DNA sequence: TGTGCCAGCAGCTCCCGCCTAGGGGGTAACACTGAAGCTTTCTTT. The full variable domain, rest sourced from reference TRBV7-9 and TRBJ1-1, is DTGVSQNPRHKITKRGQNVTFRCDPISEHNRLYWYRQTLGQGPEFLTYFQNEAQLEKSRLLSDRFSAERPKGSFSTLEIQRTEQGDSAMYLCASSSRLGGNTEAFFGQGTRLTVV.

The V call is TRBV9, the J call TRBJ1-2, with TRBD1 matching over 9 bases. Trimming cost V 3 bases and J 4 bases; bases outside gene matches: 7. Looked up from germline, CDR1 is SGDLS and CDR2 is YYNGEE. CDR3 size: 15 residues. The CDR3 loop is CASSAGTGFGYGYTF. In DNA, the CDR3 is TGTGCCAGCAGCGCCGGGACAGGGTTCGGCTATGGCTACACCTTC.

A note on this clone: Distinct nucleotide sequences in the sample also encode this CDR3. V usage is TRBV30 and J usage is TRBJ2-2, with D unclear. The CDR3 length is 13 residues. The V end was cut by 0 bases, the J end by 5 bases, with 7 bases between. CDR1 and CDR2 (germline): GTSNPN, SVGIG (reference sequence). The CDR3 sequence: CAWSVLETGELFF. In DNA, the CDR3 is TGTGCCTGGAGTGTACTCGAGACCGGGGAGCTGTTTTTT.

V and J are TRBV6-1 and TRBJ1-5, with D perhaps matching TRBD1 (5 bases). Looked up from germline, CDR1 is MNHNS and CDR2 is SASEGT. The ends were cut back, 7 bases at V and 3 bases at J, with 10 bases in the middle. This CDR3 comprises 13 residues. The CDR3 loop reads CASTGRVNQPQHF. The CDR3 DNA reads TGTGCCAGCACTGGCAGGGTCAATCAGCCCCAGCATTTT.

The V call is TRBV5-4, the J call TRBJ1-2; D is ambiguous. V lost 4 bases, J lost 4 bases, and 14 bases lay in between. Germline V gene sequence: CDR1 SGHNT, CDR2 YYREEE (reference sequence). This CDR3 region has 14 residues. In nucleotides, the CDR3 is TGTGCCAGCAGCCCCAGGACTGGAGGCTATGGCTACACCTTC. Translation gives CASSPRTGGYGYTF.

This rearrangement joins TRBV28 to TRBJ1-5; weak D call: TRBD1 (5 bases). The CDR3 spans 15 residues. Germline V gives CDR1 MDHEN, CDR2 SYDVKM. The ends were cut back, 8 bases at V and 1 base at J, with 15 bases in the middle. Here the CDR3 reads CASREGAGSNQPQHF. The CDR3 bases are TGTGCCAGCCGTGAAGGGGCTGGGAGCAATCAGCCCCAGCATTTT.

V usage is TRBV7-2 and J usage is TRBJ2-1, with D possibly being TRBD2 (5 bases). The CDR3 covers 15 residues. V gave up 0 bases and J gave up 9 bases, with 15 bases separating them. Germline CDR1 reads SGHTA; CDR2 reads FQGNSA. For the CDR3, the DNA is TGTGCCAGCAGCTTAGCGGGCATTACCGAGGGTGAGCAGTTCTTC. Its translation: CASSLAGITEGEQFF.

The rearrangement uses TRBV5-4 and TRBJ2-2; weak D call: TRBD2 (5 bases). Per germline, CDR1 SGHNT and CDR2 YYREEE (reference sequence). This CDR3 has 15 amino acids. V was clipped by 2 bases and J by 5 bases, with 13 bases between them. CDR3: CASSFGLALTGELFF. The DNA of the CDR3 is TGTGCCAGCAGCTTTGGCCTAGCCTTGACCGGGGAGCTGTTTTTT.

As DNA, the CDR3 is TGTGCCAGACGGGATGCGGGGGTGAACACCGGGGAGCTGTTTTTT. It codes for CARRDAGVNTGELFF. The chain carries TRBV7-2 and TRBJ2-2; 7 nucleotides match TRBD2. CDR3 size: 15 residues. Germline V gives CDR1 SGHTA, CDR2 FQGNSA. Losses at the gene ends were 9 bases for V and 1 base for J; bases not matched to a gene: 8.

In this sample, this clone turned up once. The rearrangement uses TRBV6-1 and TRBJ2-3, with 7 nucleotides matching TRBD2. This CDR3 region has 15 residues. Germline V lookup: CDR1 MNHNS, CDR2 SASEGT. V shed 4 bases, J shed 3 bases, and the junction held 7 bases outside the gene matches. The CDR3: CASSGTRTYTDTQYF. CDR3 bases: TGTGCCAGCAGTGGGACTAGAACCTATACAGATACGCAGTATTTT.

The chain carries TRBV7-2 and TRBJ2-2; D may be TRBD1 (6 bases). V lost 5 bases and J 6 bases, leaving 13 bases between the germline ends. The CDR3 is 14 residues long. Germline-derived CDR1 and CDR2 are SGHTA and FQGNSA. This chain's CDR3 is CASSPGTFAGELFF. CDR3 coding DNA: TGTGCCAGCAGCCCAGGGACATTCGCCGGGGAGCTGTTTTTT. Full variable domain (rest looked up from reference TRBV7-2 and TRBJ2-2): GAGVSQSPSNKVTEKGKDVELRCDPISGHTALYWYRQSLGQGLEFLIYFQGNSAPDKSGLPSDRFSAERTGGSVSTLTIQRTQQEDSAVYLCASSPGTFAGELFFGEGSRLTVL.

The chain carries TRBV28 and TRBJ2-2; TRBD1 might be the D (6 bases). The V and J ends lost 4 bases and 3 bases respectively, with 30 bases between them. The CDR3 totals 21 residues. Germline V gene lookup returns CDR1 MDHEN and CDR2 SYDVKM. The CDR3 spells CASSSNLQDSCFYGDTGELFF. In nucleotides, the CDR3 is TGTGCCAGCAGTTCGAACCTACAGGACAGTTGTTTTTATGGGGACACCGGGGAGCTGTTTTTT. Full variable domain (outside the CDR3, taken from reference TRBV28 and TRBJ2-2): DVKVTQSSRYLVKRTGEKVFLECVQDMDHENMFWYRQDPGLGLRLIYFSYDVKMKEKGDIPEGYSVSREKKERFSLILESASTNQTSMYLCASSSNLQDSCFYGDTGELFFGEGSRLTVL.

The rearrangement links TRBV4-1 to TRBJ1-6, with D uncertain. Trimming removed 0 bases from V and 9 bases from J, with 12 bases in between. This CDR3 is built from 15 residues. Germline V gives CDR1 MGHRA, CDR2 YSYEKL. Here the CDR3 DNA reads TGCGCCAGCAGCCAAGAAACACAGTTCGGTTCACCCCTCCACTTT. Amino acid sequence: CASSQETQFGSPLHF.